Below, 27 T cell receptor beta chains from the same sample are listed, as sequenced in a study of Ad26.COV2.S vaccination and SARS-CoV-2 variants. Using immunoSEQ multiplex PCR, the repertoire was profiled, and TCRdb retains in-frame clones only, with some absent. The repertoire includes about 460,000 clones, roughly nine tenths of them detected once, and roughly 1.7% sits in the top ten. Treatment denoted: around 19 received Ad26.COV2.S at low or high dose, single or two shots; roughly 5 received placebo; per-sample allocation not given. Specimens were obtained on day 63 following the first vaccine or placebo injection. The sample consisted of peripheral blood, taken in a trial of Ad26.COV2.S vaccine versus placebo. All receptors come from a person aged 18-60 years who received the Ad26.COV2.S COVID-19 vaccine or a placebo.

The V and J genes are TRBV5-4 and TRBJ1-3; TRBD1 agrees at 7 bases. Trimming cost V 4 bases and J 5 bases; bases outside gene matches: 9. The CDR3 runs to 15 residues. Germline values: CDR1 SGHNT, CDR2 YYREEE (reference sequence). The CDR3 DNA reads TGTGCCAGCAGCCACAGGGGATCGGCCCGAAACACCATATATTTT. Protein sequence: CASSHRGSARNTIYF.

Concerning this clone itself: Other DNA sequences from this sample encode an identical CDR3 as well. CDR3: CASSFGATNEKLFF. CDR3 DNA sequence: TGTGCCAGCAGCTTCGGAGCAACTAATGAAAAACTGTTTTTT. The chain has TRBV7-9 and TRBJ1-4; D not certain. Germline assignment: CDR1 SEHNR and CDR2 FQNEAQ (reference sequence). The length of the CDR3 is 14 residues. The germline V and J ends were trimmed by 3 bases and 0 bases, with 5 bases remaining between them. The variable domain in full, with the rest retrieved from reference TRBV7-9 and TRBJ1-4, is DTGVSQNPRHKITKRGQNVTFRCDPISEHNRLYWYRQTLGQGPEFLTYFQNEAQLEKSRLLSDRFSAERPKGSFSTLEIQRTEQGDSAMYLCASSFGATNEKLFFGSGTQLSVL.

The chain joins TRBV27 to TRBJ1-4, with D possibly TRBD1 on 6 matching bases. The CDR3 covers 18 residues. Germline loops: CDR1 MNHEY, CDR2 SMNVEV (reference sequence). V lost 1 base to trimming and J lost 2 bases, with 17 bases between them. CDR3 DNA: TGTGCCAGCAGTTTATTCTACAGGGCAACGGGGACTAATGAAAAACTGTTTTTT. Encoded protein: CASSLFYRATGTNEKLFF.

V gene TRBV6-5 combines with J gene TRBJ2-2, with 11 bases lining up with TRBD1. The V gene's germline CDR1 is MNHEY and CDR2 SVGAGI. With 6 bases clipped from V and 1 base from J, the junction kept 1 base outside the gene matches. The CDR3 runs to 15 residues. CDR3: CASRGTGGNTGELFF. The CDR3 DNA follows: TGTGCCAGCAGGGGGACAGGGGGGAACACCGGGGAGCTGTTTTTT.

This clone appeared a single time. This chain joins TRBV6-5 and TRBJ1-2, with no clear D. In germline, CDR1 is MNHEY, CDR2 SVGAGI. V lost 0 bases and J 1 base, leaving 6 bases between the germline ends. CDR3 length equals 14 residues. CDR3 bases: TGTGCCAGCAGTTACTCCTGGGGTAACTATGGCTACACCTTC. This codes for CASSYSWGNYGYTF.

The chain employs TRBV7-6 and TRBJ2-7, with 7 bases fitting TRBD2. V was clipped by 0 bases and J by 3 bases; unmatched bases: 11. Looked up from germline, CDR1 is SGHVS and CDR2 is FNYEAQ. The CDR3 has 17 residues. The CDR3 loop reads CASSLAPRGSVNYEQYF. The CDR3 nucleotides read TGTGCCAGCAGCTTAGCGCCGCGCGGGAGCGTAAACTACGAGCAGTACTTC.

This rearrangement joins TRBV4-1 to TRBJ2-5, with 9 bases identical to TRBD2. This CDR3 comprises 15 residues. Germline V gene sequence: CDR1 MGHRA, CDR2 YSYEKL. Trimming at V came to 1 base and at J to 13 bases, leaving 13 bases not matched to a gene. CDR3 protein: CASSQGWVIAGERYF. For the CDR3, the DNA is TGCGCCAGCAGCCAAGGTTGGGTAATAGCGGGAGAGAGGTACTTC.

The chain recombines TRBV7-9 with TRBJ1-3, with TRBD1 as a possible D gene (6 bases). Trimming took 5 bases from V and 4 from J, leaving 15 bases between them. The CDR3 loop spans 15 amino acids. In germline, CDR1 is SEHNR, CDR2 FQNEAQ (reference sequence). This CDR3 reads CASSPQGFGGNTIYF. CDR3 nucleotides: TGTGCCAGCAGCCCGCAGGGGTTTGGAGGAAACACCATATATTTT.

The CDR3, as DNA: TGTGCCAGTAGGACGCAGGGCGGCCCAGTTGGCGAGCAGTACTTC. This codes for CASRTQGGPVGEQYF. The rearrangement uses TRBV19 and TRBJ2-7, with a possible D match to TRBD1 (5 bases). Germline loops: CDR1 LNHDA, CDR2 SQIVND (reference sequence). The ends were cut back, 6 bases at V and 6 bases at J, with 21 bases in the middle. This CDR3 comprises 15 residues.

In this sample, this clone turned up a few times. DNA for the CDR3: TGTGCCTGGAGTGTACTCGAGGGGAACACTGAAGCTTTCTTT. Translating it yields CAWSVLEGNTEAFF. The V call is TRBV30, the J call TRBJ1-1, with unresolved D. This CDR3 has 14 residues. Per the germline V gene, CDR1 is GTSNPN and CDR2 is SVGIG (reference sequence). V was shortened by 0 bases and J by 1 base, with 9 bases between the two germline ends.

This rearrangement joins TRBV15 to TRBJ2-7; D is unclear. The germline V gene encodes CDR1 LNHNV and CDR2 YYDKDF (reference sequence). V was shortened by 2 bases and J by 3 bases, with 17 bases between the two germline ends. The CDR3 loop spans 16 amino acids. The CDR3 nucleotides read TGTGCCACCAGCAGACAAGAGACTGACGGTGTCTACGAGCAGTACTTC. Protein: CATSRQETDGVYEQYF.

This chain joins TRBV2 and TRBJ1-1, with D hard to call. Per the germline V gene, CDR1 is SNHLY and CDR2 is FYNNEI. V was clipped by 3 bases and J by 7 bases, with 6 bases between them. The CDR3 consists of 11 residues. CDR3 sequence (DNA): TGTGCCAGCAGTGATCGGGATGAAGCTTTCTTT. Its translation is CASSDRDEAFF.

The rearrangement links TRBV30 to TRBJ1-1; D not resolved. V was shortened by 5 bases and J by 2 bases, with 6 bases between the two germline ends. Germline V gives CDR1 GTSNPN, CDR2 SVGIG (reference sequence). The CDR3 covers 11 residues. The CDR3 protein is CAWGSNTEAFF. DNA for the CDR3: TGTGCCTGGGGCTCTAACACTGAAGCTTTCTTT.

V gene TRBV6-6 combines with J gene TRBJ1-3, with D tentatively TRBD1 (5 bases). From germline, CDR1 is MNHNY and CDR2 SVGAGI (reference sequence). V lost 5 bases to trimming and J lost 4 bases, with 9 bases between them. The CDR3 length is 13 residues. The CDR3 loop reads CASSPGPGNTIYF. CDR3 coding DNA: TGTGCCAGCAGTCCAGGGCCCGGAAACACCATATATTTT.

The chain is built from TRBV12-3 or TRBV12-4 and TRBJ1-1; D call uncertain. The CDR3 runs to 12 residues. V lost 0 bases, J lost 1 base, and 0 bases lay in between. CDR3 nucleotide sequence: TGTGCCAGCAGTTTAGCGAACACTGAAGCTTTCTTT. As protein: CASSLANTEAFF.

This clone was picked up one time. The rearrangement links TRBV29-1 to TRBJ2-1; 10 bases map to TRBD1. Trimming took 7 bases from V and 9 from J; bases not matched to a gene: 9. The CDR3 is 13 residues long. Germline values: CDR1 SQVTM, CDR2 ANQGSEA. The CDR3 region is CSAVRDRGSEQFF. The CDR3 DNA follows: TGCAGCGCTGTCCGGGACAGGGGTTCTGAGCAGTTCTTC.

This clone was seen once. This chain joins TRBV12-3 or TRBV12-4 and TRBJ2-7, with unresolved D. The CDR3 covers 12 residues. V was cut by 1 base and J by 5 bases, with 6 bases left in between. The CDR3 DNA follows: TGTGCCAGCAGTTTAGGGTCCCACGAGCAGTACTTC. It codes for CASSLGSHEQYF.

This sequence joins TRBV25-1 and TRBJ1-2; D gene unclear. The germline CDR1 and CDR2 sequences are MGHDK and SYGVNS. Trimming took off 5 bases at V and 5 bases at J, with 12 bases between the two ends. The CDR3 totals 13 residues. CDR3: CASSRQTQYGYTF. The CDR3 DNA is TGTGCCAGCAGTCGGCAAACCCAATATGGCTACACCTTC.

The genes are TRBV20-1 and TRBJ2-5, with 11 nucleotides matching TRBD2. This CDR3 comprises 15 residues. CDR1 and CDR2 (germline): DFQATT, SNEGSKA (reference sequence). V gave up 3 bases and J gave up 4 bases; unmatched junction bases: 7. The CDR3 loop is CSASNSGGAGETQYF. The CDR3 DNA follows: TGCAGTGCTAGTAATAGCGGGGGGGCCGGAGAGACCCAGTACTTC.

In DNA, the CDR3 is TGTGCCAGCAGCTTGGCAGGAAAAGTCGGCTATGGCTACACCTTC. Its translation is CASSLAGKVGYGYTF. V is TRBV5-4 and J is TRBJ1-2, with D uncertain. The V and J ends lost 0 bases and 4 bases respectively, with 13 bases between them. The CDR3 consists of 15 residues. Germline assignment: CDR1 SGHNT and CDR2 YYREEE (reference sequence). The entire variable domain, with the rest obtained from reference TRBV5-4 and TRBJ1-2, is as follows: ETGVTQSPTHLIKTRGQQVTLRCSSQSGHNTVSWYQQALGQGPQFIFQYYREEENGRGNFPPRFSGLQFPNYSSELNVNALELDDSALYLCASSLAGKVGYGYTFGSGTRLTVV.

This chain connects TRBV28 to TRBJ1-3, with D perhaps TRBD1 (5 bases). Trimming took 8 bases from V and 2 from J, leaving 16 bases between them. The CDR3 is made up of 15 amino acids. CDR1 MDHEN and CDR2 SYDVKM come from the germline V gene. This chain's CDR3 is CASGGRDKPGNTIYF. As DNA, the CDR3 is TGTGCCAGCGGGGGTAGGGATAAGCCTGGAAACACCATATATTTT.

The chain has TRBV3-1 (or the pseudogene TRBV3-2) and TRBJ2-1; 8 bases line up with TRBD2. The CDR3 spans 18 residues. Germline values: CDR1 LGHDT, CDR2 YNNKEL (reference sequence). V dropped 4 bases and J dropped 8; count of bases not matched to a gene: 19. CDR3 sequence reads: CASSRRAGRSGSTDEQFF. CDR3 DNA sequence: TGTGCCAGCAGCCGTAGGGCGGGGCGCAGCGGGAGTACGGATGAGCAGTTCTTC.

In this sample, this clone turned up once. The CDR3 DNA reads TGTGCCAGCATTTCCCCCGCCGGTGAGCAGTTCTTC. Translating it yields CASISPAGEQFF. The chain is built from TRBV2 and TRBJ2-1; no clear D gene. CDR3 length equals 12 residues. V dropped 7 bases and J dropped 9 bases, with 13 bases sitting between them. Germline lookup yields CDR1 SNHLY and CDR2 FYNNEI.

CDR3 nucleotide sequence: TGTGCCAGCTCACCATCGGGCGGTGGAGGTCAGCCCCAGCATTTT. Its translation is CASSPSGGGGQPQHF. The chain carries TRBV18 and TRBJ1-5; D call uncertain. The CDR3 sequence is 15 residues long. V was pared by 2 bases and J by 6 bases, with 14 bases between. Germline CDR1 KGHSH, CDR2 LQKENI.

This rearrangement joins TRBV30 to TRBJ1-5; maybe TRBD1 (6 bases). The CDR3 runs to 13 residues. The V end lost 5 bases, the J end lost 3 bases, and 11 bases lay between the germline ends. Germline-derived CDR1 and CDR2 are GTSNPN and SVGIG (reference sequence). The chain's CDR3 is CAWEAGANQPQHF. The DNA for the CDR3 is TGTGCCTGGGAGGCAGGGGCCAATCAGCCCCAGCATTTT.

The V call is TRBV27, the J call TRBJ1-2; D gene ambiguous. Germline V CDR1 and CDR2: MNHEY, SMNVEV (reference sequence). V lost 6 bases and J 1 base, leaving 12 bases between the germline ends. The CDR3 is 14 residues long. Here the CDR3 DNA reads TGTGCCAGCAGCAAGGCGGGGAGTAACTATGGCTACACCTTC. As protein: CASSKAGSNYGYTF.

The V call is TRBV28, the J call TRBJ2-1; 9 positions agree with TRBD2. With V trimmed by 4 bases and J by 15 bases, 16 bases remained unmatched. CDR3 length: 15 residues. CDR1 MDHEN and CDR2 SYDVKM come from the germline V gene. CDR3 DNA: TGTGCCAGCAGTTCCTCTTCGACTAGCGGACGAACCGGGTTCTTC. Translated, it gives CASSSSSTSGRTGFF.